Described below is a single T cell receptor beta chain sequence and its context. The sample holds a few counts of this clonotype. Its recognized antigen is unknown. Base qualities are not at hand, and no much larger clone is one base apart. Trimming takes 3 bases from V and 2 bases from J, and the germline ends sit 15 bases apart. From the cysteine up to the phenylalanine, the CDR3 has a length of 15 residues. Just the 45-base CDR3 DNA is kept, in frame starting at base 1. Taken from the germline V gene (reference sequence), the CDR1 and CDR2 loops are DFQATT and SNEGSKA. This specimen comes from a study of identical twins (dated by TCRdb to 2016 to 2017). About the study as a whole: TCR alpha and beta repertoires from monozygotic twins, unrelated adults of various ages and cord blood were deep-sequenced to test whether fetal clonotypes persist. Replicate twin experiments were performed at different times using different library preparation protocols to rule out contamination.

Every donor in the study was a healthy Caucasian. The twin cohort consisted of three pairs of female monozygotic twins, all aged roughly 18 to 30 years. The RNA used for TCR libraries was isolated from peripheral blood mononuclear cells. Library method: 5' RACE. The sequencing machine was an Illumina HiSeq 2000. Template switching added a universal primer binding site, and the final cDNA carried a unique molecular identifier that allowed TCR cDNA molecules to be counted accurately. Specific primers in the conserved constant-segment region were used to synthesize first-strand cDNA for the TCR alpha and beta chains. To control for contamination, each cDNA library was double barcoded with a SMART-Mk sample barcode plus Illumina barcodes. TruSeq adapter sequences along with Illumina sample barcodes were introduced in two successive PCR steps. The Illumina HiSeq platform was used with custom primers to sequence TCR alpha and beta cDNA libraries. As for the original processing: MiGEC was used to process raw reads and extract unique molecular identifiers, and MiXCR was used to find CDR3 positions. Recombination models were inferred per individual with the repgenHMM and IGoR tools using an EM algorithm. The tcR package in R was used for shared clonotype analysis, with sharing normalized by the product of cloneset sizes. To study raw recombination without the effects of thymic and clonal selection, out-of-frame nonproductive sequences were analyzed. TCRdb reprocessing: public reads trimmed at Q25 with fastp, clones called with MiXCR, in-frame beta chains kept. Every CDR3 protein is listed once, alongside the most common genes and DNA of its rows. The V and J calls come from TCRdb's annotation, not from the publication. In all, the sample holds a few hundred thousand distinct CDR3 sequences, and 9% to 10% of those were seen once. The top ten clonotypes cover under 3.5% of the sample.

The investigation overall reported the following: Fewer insertions were carried by abundant cord blood beta clonotypes, a similar but weaker trend appeared in young adult naive repertoires, and no such trend appeared in memory repertoires. Recombination models systematically underestimated out-of-frame TCR alpha sharing in monozygotic twins but agreed with sharing between unrelated individuals. Because the same donors could not be followed over many years, the conclusions relied on cross-sectional statistical analysis. Excess twin sharing in beta out-of-frame sequences was weaker because fewer shared sequences lowered the signal-to-noise ratio. Invariant T cells such as MAIT and iNKT could partly confound zero-insertion analyses, though diverse VJ usage argued against this for most clonotypes. Compared with coincidental sharing between unrelated individuals, out-of-frame TCR alpha sequences shared between twins showed an excess of sequences with low generation probability.

These same data were also listed under a study on yellow fever vaccine responses in identical twins. In that second paper, the authors write: According to the authors, in identical twins the way T cells responded to vaccination appeared partly convergent and partly personalized. In the study, vaccine-responding T cell clones were precisely tracked in identical twins.

This chain joins TRBV20-1 to TRBJ2-3, with the D assignment possibly TRBD1 or TRBD2, given 6 matching bases for each. The sequenced sample was PBMCs. The clonotype comes from a young woman in good health. The CDR3 corresponds to CSARSAGHTTDTQYF. The sequenced DNA is TGCAGTGCTAGGTCGGCGGGACACACCACAGATACGCAGTATTTT.